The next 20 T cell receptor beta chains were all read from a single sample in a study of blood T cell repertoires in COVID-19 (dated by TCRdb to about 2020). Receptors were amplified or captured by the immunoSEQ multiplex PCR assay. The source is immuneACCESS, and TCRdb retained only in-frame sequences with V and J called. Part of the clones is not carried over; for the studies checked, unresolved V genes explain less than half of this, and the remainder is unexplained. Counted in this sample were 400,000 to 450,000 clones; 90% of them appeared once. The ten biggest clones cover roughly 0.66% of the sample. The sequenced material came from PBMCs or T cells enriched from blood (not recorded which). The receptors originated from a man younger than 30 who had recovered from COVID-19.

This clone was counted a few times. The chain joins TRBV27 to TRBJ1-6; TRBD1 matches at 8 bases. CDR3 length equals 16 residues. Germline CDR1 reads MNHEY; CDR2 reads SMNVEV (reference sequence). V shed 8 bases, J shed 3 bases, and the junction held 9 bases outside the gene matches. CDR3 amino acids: CASLVQDRDYNSPLHF. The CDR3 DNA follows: TGTGCCAGCCTAGTACAGGACAGGGACTATAATTCACCCCTCCACTTT.

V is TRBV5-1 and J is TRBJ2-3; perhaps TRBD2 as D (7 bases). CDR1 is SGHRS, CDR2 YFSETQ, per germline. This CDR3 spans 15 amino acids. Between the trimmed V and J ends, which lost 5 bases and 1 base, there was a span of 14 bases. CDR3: CASSPVGGRTDTQYF. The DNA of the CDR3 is TGCGCCAGCAGTCCTGTGGGGGGGCGCACAGATACGCAGTATTTT.

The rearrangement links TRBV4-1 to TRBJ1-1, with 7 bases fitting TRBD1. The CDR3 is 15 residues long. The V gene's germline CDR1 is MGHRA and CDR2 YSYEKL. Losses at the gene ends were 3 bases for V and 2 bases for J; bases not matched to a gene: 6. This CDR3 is CASSQSDRANTEAFF. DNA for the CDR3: TGCGCCAGCAGCCAGAGTGACAGGGCCAACACTGAAGCTTTCTTT.

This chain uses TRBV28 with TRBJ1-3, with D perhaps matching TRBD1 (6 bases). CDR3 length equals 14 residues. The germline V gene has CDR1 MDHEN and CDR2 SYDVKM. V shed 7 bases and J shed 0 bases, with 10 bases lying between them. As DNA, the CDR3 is TGTGCCAGCAAAACAGGGTCCTCTGGAAACACCATATATTTT. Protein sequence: CASKTGSSGNTIYF.

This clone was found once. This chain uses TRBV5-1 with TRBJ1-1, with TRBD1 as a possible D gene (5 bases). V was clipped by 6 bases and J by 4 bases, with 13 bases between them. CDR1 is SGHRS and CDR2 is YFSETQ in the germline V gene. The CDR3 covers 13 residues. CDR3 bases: TGCGCCAGCACCCCCGCGGGGGGCACTGAAGCTTTCTTT. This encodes CASTPAGGTEAFF.

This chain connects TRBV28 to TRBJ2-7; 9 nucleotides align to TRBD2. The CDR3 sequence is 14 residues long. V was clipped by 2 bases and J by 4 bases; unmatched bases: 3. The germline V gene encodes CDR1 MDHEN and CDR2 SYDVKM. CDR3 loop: CASSLAGGLYEQYF. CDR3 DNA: TGTGCCAGCAGTTTAGCGGGAGGGCTGTACGAGCAGTACTTC.

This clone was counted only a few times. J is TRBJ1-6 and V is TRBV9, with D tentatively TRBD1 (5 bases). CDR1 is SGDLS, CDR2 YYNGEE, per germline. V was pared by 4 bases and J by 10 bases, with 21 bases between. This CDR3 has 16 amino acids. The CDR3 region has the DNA TGTGCCAGCAGCTCCCCCCTTGGGAGGGGTGAGTCACCCCTCCACTTT. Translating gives CASSSPLGRGESPLHF. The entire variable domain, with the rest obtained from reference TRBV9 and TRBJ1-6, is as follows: DSGVTQTPKHLITATGQRVTLRCSPRSGDLSVYWYQQSLDQGLQFLIQYYNGEERAKGNILERFSAQQFPDLHSELNLSSLELGDSALYFCASSSPLGRGESPLHFGNGTRLTVT.

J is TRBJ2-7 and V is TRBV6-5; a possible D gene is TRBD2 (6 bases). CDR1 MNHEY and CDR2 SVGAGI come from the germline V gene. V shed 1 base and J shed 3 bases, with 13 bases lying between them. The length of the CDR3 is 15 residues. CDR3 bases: TGTGCCAGCAGTTACTTCGGGCGGGAACACTACGAGCAGTACTTC. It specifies CASSYFGREHYEQYF.

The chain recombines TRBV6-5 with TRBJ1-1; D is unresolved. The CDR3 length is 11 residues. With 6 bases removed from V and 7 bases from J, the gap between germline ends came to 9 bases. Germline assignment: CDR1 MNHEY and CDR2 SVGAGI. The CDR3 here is CASRAGIEAFF. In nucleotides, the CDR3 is TGTGCCAGCAGAGCGGGGATTGAAGCTTTCTTT.

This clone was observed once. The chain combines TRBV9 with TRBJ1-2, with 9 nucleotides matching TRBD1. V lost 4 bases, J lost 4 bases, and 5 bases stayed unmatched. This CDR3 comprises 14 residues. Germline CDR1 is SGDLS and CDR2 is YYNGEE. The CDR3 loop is CASSPGQGTYGYTF. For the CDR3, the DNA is TGTGCCAGCAGCCCGGGACAGGGTACCTATGGCTACACCTTC.

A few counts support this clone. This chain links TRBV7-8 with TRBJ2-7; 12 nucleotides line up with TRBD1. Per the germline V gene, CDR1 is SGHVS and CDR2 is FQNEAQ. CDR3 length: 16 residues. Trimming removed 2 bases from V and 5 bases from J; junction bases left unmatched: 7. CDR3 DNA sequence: TGTGCCAGCAGCTTAAGAACCGGGACAGGGGGCCACGAGCAGTACTTC. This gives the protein CASSLRTGTGGHEQYF.

Here the CDR3 reads CASSRGLAGLLNEQFF. DNA of the CDR3: TGTGCCAGCTCACGAGGACTAGCGGGACTTCTCAATGAGCAGTTCTTC. The chain links TRBV18 to TRBJ2-1, with 12 positions matching TRBD2. Germline CDR1 is KGHSH and CDR2 is LQKENI. The J segment lost 6 bases and the V segment lost 4 bases, leaving 7 bases of the junction unmatched. The CDR3 has 16 amino acids.

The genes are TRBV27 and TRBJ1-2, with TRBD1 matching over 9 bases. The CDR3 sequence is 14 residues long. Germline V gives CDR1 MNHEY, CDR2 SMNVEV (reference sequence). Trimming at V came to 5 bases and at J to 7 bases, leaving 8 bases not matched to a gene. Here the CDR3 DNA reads TGTGCCAGCAGTCCCGGGACAGGGATCGGTGGCTACACCTTC. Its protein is CASSPGTGIGGYTF.

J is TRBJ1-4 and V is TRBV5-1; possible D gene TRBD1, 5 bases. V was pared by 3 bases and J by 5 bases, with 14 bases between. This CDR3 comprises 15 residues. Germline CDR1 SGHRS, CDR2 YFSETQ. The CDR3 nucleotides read TGCGCCAGCAGCTCAGGGCACGGGGGGAATGAAAAACTGTTTTTT. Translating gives CASSSGHGGNEKLFF.

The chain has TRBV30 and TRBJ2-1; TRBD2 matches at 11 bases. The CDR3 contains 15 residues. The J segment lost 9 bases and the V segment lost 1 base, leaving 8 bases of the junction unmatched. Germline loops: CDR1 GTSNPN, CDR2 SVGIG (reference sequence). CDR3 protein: CAWSGTSGSYGEQFF. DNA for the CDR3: TGTGCCTGGAGTGGAACTAGCGGGAGTTACGGTGAGCAGTTCTTC.

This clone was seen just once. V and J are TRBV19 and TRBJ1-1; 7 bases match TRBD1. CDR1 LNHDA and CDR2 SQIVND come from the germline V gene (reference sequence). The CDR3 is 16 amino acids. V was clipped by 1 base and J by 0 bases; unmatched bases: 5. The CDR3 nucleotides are TGTGCCAGTAGTATAGCCTTGGGACAGTTGAACACTGAAGCTTTCTTT. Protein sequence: CASSIALGQLNTEAFF.

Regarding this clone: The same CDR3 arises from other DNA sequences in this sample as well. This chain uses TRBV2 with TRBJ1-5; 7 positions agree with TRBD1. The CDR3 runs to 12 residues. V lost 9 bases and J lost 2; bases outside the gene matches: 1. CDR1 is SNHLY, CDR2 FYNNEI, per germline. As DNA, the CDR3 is TGTGCCAGTACAGGGGGCAATCAGCCCCAGCATTTT. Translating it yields CASTGGNQPQHF. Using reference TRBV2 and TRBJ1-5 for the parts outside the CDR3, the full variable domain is EPEVTQTPSHQVTQMGQEVILRCVPISNHLYFYWYRQILGQKVEFLVSFYNNEISEKSEIFDDQFSVERPDGSNFTLKIRSTKLEDSAMYFCASTGGNQPQHFGDGTRLSIL.

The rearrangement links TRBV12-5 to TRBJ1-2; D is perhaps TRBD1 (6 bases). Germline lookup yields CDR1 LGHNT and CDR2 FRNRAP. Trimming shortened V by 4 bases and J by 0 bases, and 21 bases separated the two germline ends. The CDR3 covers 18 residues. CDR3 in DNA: TGTGCTAGTGGTTCCAATTACGGGACACCATTAGCTAACTATGGCTACACCTTC. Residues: CASGSNYGTPLANYGYTF. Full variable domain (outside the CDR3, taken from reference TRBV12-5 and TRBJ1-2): DARVTQTPRHKVTEMGQEVTMRCQPILGHNTVFWYRQTMMQGLELLAYFRNRAPLDDSGMPKDRFSAEMPDATLATLKIQPSEPRDSAVYFCASGSNYGTPLANYGYTFGSGTRLTVV.

DNA for the CDR3: TGTGCCAGCAGTTTAAACGGGAGGAGGGGTGAAAAACTGTTTTTT. It yields the protein CASSLNGRRGEKLFF. This chain connects TRBV27 to TRBJ1-4, with a weak D call TRBD1 (5 bases). Deletions cut 2 bases from V and 7 bases from J, with 14 bases between. The CDR3 spans 15 residues. The germline V gene encodes CDR1 MNHEY and CDR2 SMNVEV (reference sequence). The whole variable domain, remainder taken from reference TRBV27 and TRBJ1-4, is EAQVTQNPRYLITVTGKKLTVTCSQNMNHEYMSWYRQDPGLGLRQIYYSMNVEVTDKGDVPEGYKVSRKEKRNFPLILESPSPNQTSLYFCASSLNGRRGEKLFFGSGTQLSVL.

Here the CDR3 DNA reads TGTGCCAGCAGCCCGGGATCATGGAATTCACCCCTCCACTTT. Amino acid sequence: CASSPGSWNSPLHF. The chain is built from TRBV6-5 and TRBJ1-6; D unclear. Trimming cost V 6 bases and J 7 bases, with 13 bases left between them. The CDR3 loop spans 14 amino acids. Germline loops: CDR1 MNHEY, CDR2 SVGAGI.